The 20 T cell receptor beta chains in this list originate from one sample, sequenced in a study of cytomegalovirus exposure and HLA in healthy donors. The PCR employed 60 Vbeta primers together with 13 Jbeta primers. The data were produced by immunoSEQ multiplex PCR, yet TCRdb's version contains in-frame clones alone and is incomplete. Of fewer than 150,000 clones in the sample, around 78% were seen once. Sequencing was carried out using PBMCs. The receptors originated from a middle-aged woman in good health and CMV-seropositive.

This clone has a single count. V usage is TRBV5-1 and J usage is TRBJ2-7; 12 bases agree with TRBD2. This CDR3 comprises 15 residues. Trimming cost V 4 bases and J 7 bases; bases outside gene matches: 9. Germline V gives CDR1 SGHRS, CDR2 YFSETQ. The CDR3 spells CASSLLAGGPWEQYF. As DNA, the CDR3 is TGCGCCAGCAGCCTGCTAGCGGGAGGGCCGTGGGAGCAGTACTTC.

The V and J genes are TRBV7-8 and TRBJ1-5; D ambiguous. V dropped 0 bases and J dropped 7 bases, with 10 bases sitting between them. The germline gives CDR1 SGHVS, CDR2 FQNEAQ. The length of the CDR3 is 14 residues. The CDR3 DNA reads TGTGCCAGCAGCTTAGCGGCAGGCTGGCAGCCCCAGCATTTT. Protein product: CASSLAAGWQPQHF.

In its sample, this clone was seen a few times. The V gene is TRBV18, the J gene TRBJ1-4; D is unclear. The CDR3 is 14 residues long. CDR1 and CDR2 from the germline V gene are KGHSH and LQKENI. V was cut by 3 bases and J by 7 bases, with 12 bases left in between. The CDR3 loop is CASSPGQMSEKLFF. The CDR3 DNA follows: TGTGCCAGCTCACCTGGGCAGATGAGTGAAAAACTGTTTTTT.

The chain is built from TRBV28 and TRBJ1-2; 7 bases align to TRBD1. Trimming removed 11 bases from V and 2 bases from J; junction bases left unmatched: 8. The CDR3 runs to 13 residues. Per germline, CDR1 MDHEN and CDR2 SYDVKM. CDR3 sequence: CAGGGPSNYGYTF. The CDR3, as DNA: TGTGCCGGAGGGGGCCCTTCCAACTATGGCTACACCTTC.

V is TRBV6-5 and J is TRBJ2-2; D not certain. V lost 6 bases and J 3 bases, leaving 5 bases between the germline ends. The CDR3 totals 12 residues. In germline, CDR1 is MNHEY, CDR2 SVGAGI. Here the CDR3 reads CASSSYTGELFF. The DNA of the CDR3 is TGTGCCAGCAGCTCCTACACCGGGGAGCTGTTTTTT.

This chain links TRBV29-1 with TRBJ1-2; 8 nucleotides line up with TRBD1. The CDR3 runs 13 residues. The germline gives CDR1 SQVTM, CDR2 ANQGSEA. V lost 4 bases and J lost 4; bases outside the gene matches: 5. The CDR3 loop is CSVGQGNFYGYTF. CDR3 DNA sequence: TGCAGCGTTGGACAGGGGAACTTCTATGGCTACACCTTC.

The chain has TRBV5-1 and TRBJ2-1, with 7 bases aligning to TRBD2. The length of the CDR3 is 17 residues. In germline, CDR1 is SGHRS, CDR2 YFSETQ. The V and J ends lost 2 bases and 5 bases, in that order; junction bases with no gene match: 13. CDR3 loop: CASSFLSGREKDNEQFF. The DNA for the CDR3 is TGCGCCAGCAGCTTCCTATCCGGGCGGGAGAAAGACAATGAGCAGTTCTTC.

This rearrangement joins TRBV19 to TRBJ2-5; TRBD1 matches 7 bases. Trimming at V came to 4 bases and at J to 5 bases, leaving 7 bases not matched to a gene. The CDR3 runs to 14 residues. CDR1 is LNHDA, CDR2 SQIVND, per germline (reference sequence). The CDR3 DNA follows: TGTGCCAGTAGTAAGACAGGGTGGGGCGAGACCCAGTACTTC. Protein sequence: CASSKTGWGETQYF.

This clone came up once. The chain employs TRBV18 and TRBJ2-1; 9 bases agree with TRBD2. J was trimmed by 10 bases and V by 3 bases; bases with no gene match: 13. The CDR3 is made up of 16 amino acids. Germline V gene lookup returns CDR1 KGHSH and CDR2 LQKENI. As DNA, the CDR3 is TGTGCCAGCTCACCCCCGGGGCCTAGCGGGATCTCCGAGCAGTTCTTC. Translating it yields CASSPPGPSGISEQFF.

The V and J genes are TRBV2 and TRBJ1-5; D is perhaps TRBD1 (6 bases). CDR3 length: 14 residues. V lost 2 bases, J lost 7 bases, and 12 bases lay in between. CDR1 is SNHLY, CDR2 FYNNEI, per germline. This chain's CDR3 is CASSERTEEQPQHF. CDR3 DNA: TGTGCCAGCAGTGAACGGACAGAGGAACAGCCCCAGCATTTT. The full variable domain, with the rest looked up from reference TRBV2 and TRBJ1-5, is EPEVTQTPSHQVTQMGQEVILRCVPISNHLYFYWYRQILGQKVEFLVSFYNNEISEKSEIFDDQFSVERPDGSNFTLKIRSTKLEDSAMYFCASSERTEEQPQHFGDGTRLSIL.

The chain uses TRBV28 and TRBJ1-1, with TRBD1 matching over 9 bases. Germline trimming cut 4 bases from V and 10 bases from J; bases unmatched to any gene: 10. Per germline, CDR1 MDHEN and CDR2 SYDVKM. The CDR3 totals 14 residues. CDR3 loop: CASSSRTGGLIAFF. Here the CDR3 DNA reads TGTGCCAGCAGTTCACGAACAGGGGGCTTGATAGCTTTCTTT.

The V call is TRBV20-1, the J call TRBJ2-5; unclear D gene. Matching the DNA end better, TRBJ2-7 makes the J call doubtful. There are 11 residues in the CDR3. The V gene's germline CDR1 is DFQATT and CDR2 SNEGSKA (reference sequence). For the CDR3, the DNA is TGCAGTGCTACGAATACCTACGAGCAGTACTTC. Its protein is CSATNTYEQYF.

The chain recombines TRBV13 with TRBJ2-5; 14 bases are a match to TRBD2. The CDR3 runs 15 residues. V lost 5 bases, J lost 4 bases, and 3 bases stayed unmatched. Germline V CDR1 and CDR2: PRHDT, FYEKMQ (reference sequence). In DNA form, the CDR3 reads TGTGCCAGCAGCCCCGGGACTAGCGGGGGAGAGACCCAGTACTTC. As protein: CASSPGTSGGETQYF.

The CDR3 here is CASSFERELVTGELFF. As DNA, the CDR3 is TGTGCCAGCAGCTTTGAGCGGGAGTTAGTTACCGGGGAGCTGTTTTTT. The rearrangement joins TRBV9 to TRBJ2-2; TRBD2 agrees at 8 bases. This CDR3 contains 16 residues. With 4 bases clipped from V and 5 bases from J, the junction kept 10 bases outside the gene matches. Per germline, CDR1 SGDLS and CDR2 YYNGEE. Variable domain in full (rest from reference TRBV9 and TRBJ2-2): DSGVTQTPKHLITATGQRVTLRCSPRSGDLSVYWYQQSLDQGLQFLIQYYNGEERAKGNILERFSAQQFPDLHSELNLSSLELGDSALYFCASSFERELVTGELFFGEGSRLTVL.

This clone was seen only once. The chain links TRBV2 to TRBJ2-5; 12 bases line up with TRBD1. The V segment lost 6 bases and the J segment 3 bases; nucleotides outside the gene matches: 5. This CDR3 has 15 amino acids. Germline CDR1 is SNHLY and CDR2 is FYNNEI. The CDR3 sequence: CASRWDRGREETQYF. The CDR3 DNA follows: TGTGCCAGCAGGTGGGACAGGGGGCGAGAAGAGACCCAGTACTTC.

This chain's CDR3 is CASSFRWGLASGSYEQYF. CDR3 in DNA: TGTGCCAGTAGTTTTCGATGGGGACTAGCCTCTGGCTCCTACGAGCAGTACTTC. The J gene is TRBJ2-7, the V gene TRBV19; 9 bases are shared with TRBD2. The CDR3 is 18 amino acids. The V and J ends lost 5 bases and 0 bases, in that order; junction bases with no gene match: 14. Germline assignment: CDR1 LNHDA and CDR2 SQIVND (reference sequence).

The chain uses TRBV6-5 and TRBJ1-4; D uncertain. Germline V gene lookup returns CDR1 MNHEY and CDR2 SVGAGI. There are 11 residues in the CDR3. V was trimmed by 5 bases and J by 9 bases, leaving 7 bases between them. The CDR3 loop is CASSDIQKLFF. As DNA, the CDR3 is TGTGCCAGCAGTGACATACAAAAACTGTTTTTT.

The gene calls are TRBV7-6 and TRBJ1-2; 9 positions match TRBD1. This CDR3 is 13 amino acids long. V shed 5 bases and J 5 bases; nucleotides not matched to a gene: 3. Germline V CDR1 and CDR2: SGHVS, FNYEAQ. CDR3 nucleotide sequence: TGTGCCAGCAGCAAAGACAGGGGGTATGGCTACACCTTC. Translating gives CASSKDRGYGYTF.

The chain employs TRBV6-5 and TRBJ1-2; 9 nucleotides line up with TRBD1. Germline lookup yields CDR1 MNHEY and CDR2 SVGAGI. Trimming cost V 0 bases and J 9 bases; bases outside gene matches: 5. This CDR3 comprises 14 residues. In nucleotides, the CDR3 is TGTGCCAGCAGTTACTCCGTGGGACAGGGTAGCTACACCTTC. Translated: CASSYSVGQGSYTF.

Note on this clone: Additional DNA sequences in this sample encode the identical CDR3. This sequence joins TRBV18 and TRBJ2-5; D perhaps matches TRBD1 (6 bases). Germline loops: CDR1 KGHSH, CDR2 LQKENI. This CDR3 comprises 13 residues. With 2 bases removed from V and 2 bases from J, the gap between germline ends came to 6 bases. Here the CDR3 DNA reads TGTGCCAGCTCACCAGGACAGCAAGAGACCCAGTACTTC. It encodes CASSPGQQETQYF. Full variable domain (missing parts from reference TRBV18 and TRBJ2-5): NAGVMQNPRHLVRRRGQEARLRCSPMKGHSHVYWYRQLPEEGLKFMVYLQKENIIDESGMPKERFSAEFPKEGPSILRIQQVVRGDSAAYFCASSPGQQETQYFGPGTRLLVL.